This T cell receptor beta chain is drawn from a study of read filtering for tumor transcriptome and immune sequencing. Study-wide context: Mean patient age was approximately 71 years, range 47 to 80; roughly 18 male, some 14 female. RNA-seq yielded only roughly 85 to 1,400 TCR reads, IR-seq about 4 to 10.27 million. 8 or 9 patients were R-ISS I, 16 were R-ISS II, roughly seven were R-ISS III.

General observations from the study: Even smaller IR-seq throughput identified most shared clonotypes.

Molecular barcoded adaptors covering alpha/delta and beta/gamma chains were used on roughly 400 ng RNA. TCRdb re-called the reads with MiXCR, one entry per CDR3 protein. The sample lists roughly 67,000 distinct CDR3 sequences, roughly a fifth occurring once. This clonotype showed up just once. Antigen unknown. A single base separates this from a much larger clone, so it may be a read error. Trimming took off 4 bases at V and 3 bases at J, with 9 bases between the two ends. This CDR3 is 13 amino acids long. Germline V CDR1 and CDR2: LGHDT, YNNKEL (reference sequence). The V and J genes are TRBV3-1 and TRBJ2-5; no definite D call. This TCR was sampled from a donor at least 40 years old with multiple myeloma. The sample comprised a population of CD138-negative cells sorted from bone marrow. As DNA, the CDR3 is TGTGCCAGCAGCCGATCTGGCGAAGAGACCCAGTACTTC. Translating gives CASSRSGEETQYF.